The present T cell receptor (beta chain) was sequenced within a study of shared clonotypes between healthy human individuals. Study-wide results and limits: Shared across a handful of donors were about 4.8% of the naive CD4 clonotypes. Clonotypes shared by all four sorted-subset donors had higher generation probabilities than non-shared clonotypes.

Investigators divided CD4+ cells into CD45RA+ naive and CD45RA-negative memory subsets. Clones were read by immunoSEQ multiplex PCR, and TCRdb kept only the in-frame ones, dropping some. The table has 2 million to 3 million clones, 80% to 95% seen once; the top ten hold 0.36%. A note on this clone: Its matching antigen is unknown.

The V end was cut by 0 bases, the J end by 5 bases, with 18 bases between. Per the germline V gene, CDR1 is SGHRS and CDR2 is YFSETQ. This CDR3 is built from 16 residues. V usage is TRBV5-1 and J usage is TRBJ2-7, with D tentatively TRBD2 (6 bases). The TCR sequence derives from a man between 18 and 35 years old in good health. Some clones in this sample may be carry-over from other donors' samples. Material for sequencing was naive CD4+ T cells from PBMCs. Subset in this sample: CD45RA+ positively selected. In nucleotides, the CDR3 is TGCGCCAGCAGCTTGGAAAACGGGGGAGGTCGACACGAGCAGTACTTC. Its protein product is CASSLENGGGRHEQYF.